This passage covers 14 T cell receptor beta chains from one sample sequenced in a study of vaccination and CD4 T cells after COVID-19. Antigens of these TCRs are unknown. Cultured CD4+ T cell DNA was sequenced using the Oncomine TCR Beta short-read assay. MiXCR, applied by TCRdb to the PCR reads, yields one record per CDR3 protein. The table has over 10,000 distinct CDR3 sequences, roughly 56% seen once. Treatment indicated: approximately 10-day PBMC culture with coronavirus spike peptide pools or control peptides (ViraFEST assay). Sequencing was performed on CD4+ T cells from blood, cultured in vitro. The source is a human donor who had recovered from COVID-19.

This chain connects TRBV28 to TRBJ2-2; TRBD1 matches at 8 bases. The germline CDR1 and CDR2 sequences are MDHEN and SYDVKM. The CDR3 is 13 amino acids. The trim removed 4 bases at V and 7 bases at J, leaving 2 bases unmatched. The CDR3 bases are TGTGCCAGCAGTTGGACAGGGTTCGGGGAGCTGTTTTTT. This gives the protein CASSWTGFGELFF.

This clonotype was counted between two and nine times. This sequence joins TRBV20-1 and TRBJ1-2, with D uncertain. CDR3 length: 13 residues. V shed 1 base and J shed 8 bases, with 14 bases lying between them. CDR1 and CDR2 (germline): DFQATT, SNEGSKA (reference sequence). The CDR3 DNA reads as TGCAGTGCTAGAGGGCCCGAGACCTTGGGCTACACCTTC. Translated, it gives CSARGPETLGYTF.

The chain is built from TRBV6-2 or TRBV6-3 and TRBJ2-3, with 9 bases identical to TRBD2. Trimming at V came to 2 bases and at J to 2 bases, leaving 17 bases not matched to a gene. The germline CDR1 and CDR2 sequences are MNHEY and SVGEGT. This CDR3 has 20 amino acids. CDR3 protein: CASSYTPRGGRARTTDTQYF. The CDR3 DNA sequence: TGTGCCAGCAGTTACACCCCGCGTGGCGGGAGGGCCCGGACCACAGATACGCAGTATTTT.

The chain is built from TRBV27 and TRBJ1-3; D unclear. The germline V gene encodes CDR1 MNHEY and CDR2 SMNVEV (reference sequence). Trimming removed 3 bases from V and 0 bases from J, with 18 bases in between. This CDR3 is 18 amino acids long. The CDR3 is CASSLPPPPRDSGNTIYF. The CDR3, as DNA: TGTGCCAGCAGTTTGCCGCCCCCCCCGCGTGACTCTGGAAACACCATATATTTT.

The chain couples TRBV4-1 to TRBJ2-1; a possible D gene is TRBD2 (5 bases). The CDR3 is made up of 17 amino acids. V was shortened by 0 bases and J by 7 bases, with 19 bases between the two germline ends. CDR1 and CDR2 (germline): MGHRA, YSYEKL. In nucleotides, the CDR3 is TGCGCCAGCAGCCAAGATGACGAAGTCGTCAGGAGGAATGAGCAGTTCTTC. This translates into CASSQDDEVVRRNEQFF.

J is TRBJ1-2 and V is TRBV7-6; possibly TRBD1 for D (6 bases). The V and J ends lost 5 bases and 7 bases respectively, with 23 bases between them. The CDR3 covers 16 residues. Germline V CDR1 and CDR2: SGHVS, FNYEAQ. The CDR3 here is CASSPAASGAEGGYTF. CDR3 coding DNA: TGTGCCAGCAGCCCCGCCGCGTCAGGGGCCGAAGGTGGCTACACCTTC.

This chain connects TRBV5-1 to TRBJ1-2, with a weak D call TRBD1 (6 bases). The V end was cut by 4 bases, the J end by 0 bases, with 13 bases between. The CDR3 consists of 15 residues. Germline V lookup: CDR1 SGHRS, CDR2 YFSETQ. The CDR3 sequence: CASSVDRTPNYGYTF. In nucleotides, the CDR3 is TGCGCCAGCAGCGTTGACAGGACCCCTAACTATGGCTACACCTTC.

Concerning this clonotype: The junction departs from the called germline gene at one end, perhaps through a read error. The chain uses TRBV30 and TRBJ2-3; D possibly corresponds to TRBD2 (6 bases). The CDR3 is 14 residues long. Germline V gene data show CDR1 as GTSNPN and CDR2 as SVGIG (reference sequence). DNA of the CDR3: TGCGGCGGGGATGAGCGGAGGAGCACAGATACGCAGTATTTT. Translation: CGGDERRSTDTQYF.

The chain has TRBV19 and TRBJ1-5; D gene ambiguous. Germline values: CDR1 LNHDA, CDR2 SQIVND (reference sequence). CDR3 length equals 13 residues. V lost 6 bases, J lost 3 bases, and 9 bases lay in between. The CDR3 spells CASRDIPNQPQHF. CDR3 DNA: TGTGCCAGTAGAGACATACCCAATCAGCCCCAGCATTTT. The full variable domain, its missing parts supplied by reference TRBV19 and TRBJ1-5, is DGGITQSPKYLFRKEGQNVTLSCEQNLNHDAMYWYRQDPGQGLRLIYYSQIVNDFQKGDIAEGYSVSREKKESFPLTVTSAQKNPTAFYLCASRDIPNQPQHFGDGTRLSIL.

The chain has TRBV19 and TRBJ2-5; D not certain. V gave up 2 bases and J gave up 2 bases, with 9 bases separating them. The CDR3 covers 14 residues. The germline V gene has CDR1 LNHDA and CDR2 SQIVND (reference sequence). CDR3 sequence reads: CASSIPGPQETQYF. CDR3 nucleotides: TGTGCCAGTAGTATACCAGGCCCTCAAGAGACCCAGTACTTC.

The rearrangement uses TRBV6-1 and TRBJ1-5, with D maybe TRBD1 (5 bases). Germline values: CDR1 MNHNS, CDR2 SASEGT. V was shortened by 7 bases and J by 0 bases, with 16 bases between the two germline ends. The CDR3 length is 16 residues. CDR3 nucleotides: TGTGCCAGCATCTACCGGGACGGCAATAGCAATCAGCCCCAGCATTTT. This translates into CASIYRDGNSNQPQHF.

The CDR3 DNA sequence: TGTGCCAGCAGCGTAGTAGCGGCCGGGGACACTGAAGCTTTCTTT. It codes for CASSVVAAGDTEAFF. The chain joins TRBV9 to TRBJ1-1; no clear D. This CDR3 contains 15 residues. V was shortened by 0 bases and J by 3 bases, with 12 bases between the two germline ends. CDR1 SGDLS and CDR2 YYNGEE come from the germline V gene.

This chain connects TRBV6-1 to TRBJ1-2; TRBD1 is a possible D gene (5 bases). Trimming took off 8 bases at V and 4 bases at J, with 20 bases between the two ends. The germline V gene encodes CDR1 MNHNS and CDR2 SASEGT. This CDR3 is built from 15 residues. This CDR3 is CASRPPGRAGYGYTF. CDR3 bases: TGTGCCAGCCGCCCCCCGGGCAGGGCGGGCTATGGCTACACCTTC.

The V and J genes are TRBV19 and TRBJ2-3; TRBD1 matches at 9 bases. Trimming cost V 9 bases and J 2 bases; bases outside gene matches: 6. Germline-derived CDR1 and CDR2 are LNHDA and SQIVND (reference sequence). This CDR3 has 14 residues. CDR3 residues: CASKQGANTDTQYF. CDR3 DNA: TGTGCCAGCAAACAGGGGGCGAACACAGATACGCAGTATTTT.